The 2 T cell receptor beta chains listed next were all sequenced from one sample in a study of cytomegalovirus exposure and HLA in healthy donors. Sequencing used immunoSEQ multiplex PCR; TCRdb keeps in-frame clones, though not all of them. The sample gives fewer than 120,000 clones, roughly 88% of which show up once; almost 1.5% is in the top ten. Sequencing was carried out using PBMCs. The source of these receptors is a woman younger than 45 in good health and CMV-seropositive.

The V call is TRBV5-1, the J call TRBJ1-6; 9 bases are shared with TRBD1. The CDR3 consists of 15 residues. J was trimmed by 7 bases and V by 4 bases; bases with no gene match: 6. CDR1 is SGHRS, CDR2 YFSETQ, per germline. The DNA of the CDR3 is TGCGCCAGCAGCCTGAATGGACAGGGGAATTCACCCCTCCACTTT. It is translated as CASSLNGQGNSPLHF.

The rearrangement uses TRBV4-3 and TRBJ1-2; TRBD1 agrees at 9 bases. There are 18 residues in the CDR3. Germline loops: CDR1 LGHNA, CDR2 YSLEER. Germline trimming cut 3 bases from V and 4 bases from J; bases unmatched to any gene: 15. In DNA form, the CDR3 reads TGCGCCAGCAGCCACGGTCGGGACAGGGACGCCACTATCTATGGCTACACCTTC. Its protein product is CASSHGRDRDATIYGYTF.